One and the same sample provided the 2 T cell receptor beta chains below, sequenced in a study of shared clonotypes between healthy human individuals. TCRdb keeps only in-frame clones here, not all; method: immunoSEQ multiplex PCR. This sample has hundreds of thousands of clones, with around 72% found just once. Specimen: memory CD4+ T cells sorted from blood. Subset: CD45RA-negative fraction. Every receptor here comes from a woman in her 30s in good health.

The gene calls are TRBV5-6 and TRBJ2-5; 13 positions match TRBD2. The end of the DNA aligns better with TRBJ2-7, so the J call may be wrong. The V gene's germline CDR1 is SGHDT and CDR2 YYEEEE. This CDR3 has 15 amino acids. The CDR3 reads CASSPGTSGNYEQYF. CDR3 sequence (DNA): TGTGCCAGCAGCCCCGGGACTAGCGGGAACTACGAGCAGTACTTC.

This sequence joins TRBV7-9 and TRBJ1-1, with D hard to call. The CDR3 length is 14 residues. Germline CDR1 SEHNR, CDR2 FQNEAQ (reference sequence). Trimming shortened V by 5 bases and J by 0 bases, and 10 bases separated the two germline ends. The CDR3 loop is CASSKETVNTEAFF. The DNA for the CDR3 is TGTGCCAGCAGCAAAGAGACGGTGAACACTGAAGCTTTCTTT.